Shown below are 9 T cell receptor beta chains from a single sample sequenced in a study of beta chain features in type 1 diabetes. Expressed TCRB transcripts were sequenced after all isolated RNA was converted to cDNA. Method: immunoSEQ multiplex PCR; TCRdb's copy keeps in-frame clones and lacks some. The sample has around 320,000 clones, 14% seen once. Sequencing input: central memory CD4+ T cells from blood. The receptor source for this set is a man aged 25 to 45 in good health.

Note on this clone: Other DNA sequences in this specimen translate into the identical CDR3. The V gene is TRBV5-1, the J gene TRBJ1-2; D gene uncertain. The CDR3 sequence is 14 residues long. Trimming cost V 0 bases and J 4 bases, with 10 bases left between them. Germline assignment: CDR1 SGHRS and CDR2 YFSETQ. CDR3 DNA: TGCGCCAGCAGCTTGGACGGAGGCAGCTATGGCTACACCTTC. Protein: CASSLDGGSYGYTF.

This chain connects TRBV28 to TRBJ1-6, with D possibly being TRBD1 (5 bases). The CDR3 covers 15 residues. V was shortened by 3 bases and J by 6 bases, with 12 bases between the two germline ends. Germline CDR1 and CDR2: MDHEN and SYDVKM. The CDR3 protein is CASSLVQGLNSPLHF. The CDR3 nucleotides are TGTGCCAGCAGTTTGGTGCAGGGACTTAATTCACCCCTCCACTTT.

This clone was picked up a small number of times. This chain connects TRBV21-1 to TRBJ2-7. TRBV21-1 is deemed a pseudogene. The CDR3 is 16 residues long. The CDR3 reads CASSPLLTKGGYEQYV. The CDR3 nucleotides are TGTGCCAGCAGCCCACTTCTTACAAAGGGGGGTTACGAGCAGTACGTC.

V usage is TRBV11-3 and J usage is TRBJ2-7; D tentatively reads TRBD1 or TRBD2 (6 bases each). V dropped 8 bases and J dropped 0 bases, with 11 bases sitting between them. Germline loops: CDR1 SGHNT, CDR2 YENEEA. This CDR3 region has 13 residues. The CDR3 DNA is TGTGCCAGCTCGAGGGGGGACTCCTACGAGCAGTACTTC. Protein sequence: CASSRGDSYEQYF.

CDR3 sequence: CASSGAGLVFDTQYF. CDR3 DNA sequence: TGTGCCAGCAGCGGGGCGGGACTAGTATTTGATACGCAGTATTTT. The chain has TRBV27 and TRBJ2-3; 8 bases agree with TRBD2. CDR3 length equals 15 residues. V lost 6 bases to trimming and J lost 6 bases; unmatched junction nucleotides: 11. Germline V gives CDR1 MNHEY, CDR2 SMNVEV (reference sequence).

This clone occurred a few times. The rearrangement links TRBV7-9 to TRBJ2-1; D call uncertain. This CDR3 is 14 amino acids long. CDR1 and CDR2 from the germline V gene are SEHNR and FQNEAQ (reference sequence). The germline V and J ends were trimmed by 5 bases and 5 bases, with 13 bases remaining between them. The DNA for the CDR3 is TGTGCCAGCAGCCCCCACAGTCGAGACAATGAGCAGTTCTTC. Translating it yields CASSPHSRDNEQFF.

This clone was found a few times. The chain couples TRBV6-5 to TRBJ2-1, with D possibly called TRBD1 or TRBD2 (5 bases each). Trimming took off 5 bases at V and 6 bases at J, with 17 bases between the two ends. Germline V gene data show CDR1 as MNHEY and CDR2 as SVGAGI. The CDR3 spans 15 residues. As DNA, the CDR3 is TGTGCCAGCAGTCCCCACGGGGCGTTGCTCAATGAGCAGTTCTTC. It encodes CASSPHGALLNEQFF.

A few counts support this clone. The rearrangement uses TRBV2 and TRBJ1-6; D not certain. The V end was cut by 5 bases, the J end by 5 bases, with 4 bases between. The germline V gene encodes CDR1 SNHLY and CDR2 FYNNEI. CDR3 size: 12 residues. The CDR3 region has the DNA TGTGCCAGCAGTAGAGATAATTCACCCCTCCACTTT. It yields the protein CASSRDNSPLHF.

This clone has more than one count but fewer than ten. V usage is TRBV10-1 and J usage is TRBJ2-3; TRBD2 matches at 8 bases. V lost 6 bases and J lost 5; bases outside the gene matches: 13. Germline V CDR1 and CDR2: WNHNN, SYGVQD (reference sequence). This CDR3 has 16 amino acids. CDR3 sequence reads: CASSPGPGLGEDTQYF. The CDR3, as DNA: TGCGCCAGCAGCCCGGGGCCGGGACTAGGAGAAGATACGCAGTATTTT.